This T cell receptor (beta chain) was sequenced during a study of shared clonotypes between healthy human individuals. This CDR3 comprises 17 residues. The V gene end was trimmed by 9 bases and the J gene end by 5 bases; junction bases not matched to a gene: 10. Germline values: CDR1 SNHLY, CDR2 FYNNEI. Donors were healthy HIV-negative adults without recently reported acute infections or vaccinations. Only one count was recorded for this clone. Profiling relied on immunoSEQ multiplex PCR, and the TCRdb table lists in-frame clones only, not all of them. The table lists 500,000 to 550,000 clones, 90% to 97% of them singletons, with around 0.066% in the top ten.

The TCR originated in a woman aged 25 to 39 in good health. The chain has TRBV2 and TRBJ2-1; 16 bases agree with TRBD2. The source material was naive CD4+ T cells sorted from blood. The sample's subset: CD45RA+ positively selected. The CDR3 DNA follows: TGTGCCAGTGAGCGGAGGGGACTAGCGGGAGGGCACAATGAGCAGTTCTTC. Amino acids: CASERRGLAGGHNEQFF.